These 18 T cell receptor beta chains share one sample of origin, sequenced in a study of OX40 agonist ivuxolimab in advanced cancers. TCRdb keeps only in-frame clones here, not all; method: immunoSEQ multiplex PCR. The sample holds around 76,000 clones; around 84% are singletons and the top ten take 0.9% to 1.4%. The source was CD4+ or CD8+ T cells sorted from blood, collected in a trial of the OX40 agonist ivuxolimab. These receptors came from an adult with an advanced solid tumor such as melanoma, head and neck, liver or kidney cancer.

In DNA form, the CDR3 reads TGTGCCAGCAGTTATAGCGGGGGGTGGCTCCACGAGCAGTACTTC. It is translated as CASSYSGGWLHEQYF. The chain combines TRBV6-5 with TRBJ2-7; 10 bases are a match to TRBD2. CDR1 is MNHEY, CDR2 SVGAGI, per germline. CDR3 size: 15 residues. Trimming at V came to 3 bases and at J to 5 bases, leaving 7 bases not matched to a gene.

This clone was seen at least ten times. CDR3 in DNA: TGCGCCAGCAGCCAATTACAGGGGGCCCTTGACAATGAGCAGTTCTTC. Translated: CASSQLQGALDNEQFF. The rearrangement links TRBV4-1 to TRBJ2-1, with 9 bases identical to TRBD1. V lost 2 bases and J lost 5; bases outside the gene matches: 7. Germline CDR1 is MGHRA and CDR2 is YSYEKL. This CDR3 spans 16 amino acids.

The CDR3 DNA follows: TGTGCCAGCAGCTTATCGGTTTGGGGAGCGAAGACCCAGTACTTC. Its protein is CASSLSVWGAKTQYF. The chain links TRBV11-2 to TRBJ2-5; D might be TRBD2 (5 bases). The CDR3 consists of 15 residues. Trimming stripped 2 bases from V and 6 bases from J, with 16 bases between. CDR1 SGHAT and CDR2 FQNNGV come from the germline V gene.

The gene calls are TRBV7-9 and TRBJ2-2; unclear D gene. The germline V gene has CDR1 SEHNR and CDR2 FQNEAQ (reference sequence). V shed 0 bases and J shed 4 bases, with 6 bases lying between them. The CDR3 sequence is 14 residues long. The CDR3 DNA sequence: TGTGCCAGCAGCTTAGCCTCGGGCACCGGGGAGCTGTTTTTT. Translating gives CASSLASGTGELFF. Together with reference TRBV7-9 and TRBJ2-2, the CDR3 gives the full variable domain: DTGVSQNPRHKITKRGQNVTFRCDPISEHNRLYWYRQTLGQGPEFLTYFQNEAQLEKSRLLSDRFSAERPKGSFSTLEIQRTEQGDSAMYLCASSLASGTGELFFGEGSRLTVL.

The chain links TRBV18 to TRBJ1-4; TRBD1 agrees at 9 bases. This CDR3 spans 16 amino acids. Germline V gene data show CDR1 as KGHSH and CDR2 as LQKENI. Losses at the gene ends were 4 bases for V and 4 bases for J; bases not matched to a gene: 7. This CDR3 reads CASSQRGQGLNEKLFF. CDR3 nucleotide sequence: TGTGCCAGCTCACAACGGGGACAGGGCCTTAATGAAAAACTGTTTTTT.

The chain couples TRBV19 to TRBJ2-7; 11 bases fit TRBD1. Losses at the gene ends were 3 bases for V and 0 bases for J; bases not matched to a gene: 4. CDR1 and CDR2 from the germline V gene are LNHDA and SQIVND (reference sequence). The CDR3 is made up of 16 amino acids. CDR3 sequence reads: CASSMQDRGPSYEQYF. The CDR3 DNA reads TGTGCCAGTAGTATGCAGGACAGGGGGCCCTCCTACGAGCAGTACTTC. Supplemented by reference TRBV19 and TRBJ2-7, the full variable domain reads DGGITQSPKYLFRKEGQNVTLSCEQNLNHDAMYWYRQDPGQGLRLIYYSQIVNDFQKGDIAEGYSVSREKKESFPLTVTSAQKNPTAFYLCASSMQDRGPSYEQYFGPGTRLTVT.

The V gene is TRBV5-1, the J gene TRBJ2-5; a possible D gene is TRBD1 (6 bases). Germline CDR1 and CDR2: SGHRS and YFSETQ. Trimming cost V 2 bases and J 1 base, with 15 bases left between them. The CDR3 has 16 amino acids. DNA of the CDR3: TGCGCCAGCAGCTTAGGCGGACAGTCGTTCCAAGAGACCCAGTACTTC. It codes for CASSLGGQSFQETQYF.

The chain recombines TRBV7-2 with TRBJ1-5; D is ambiguous. CDR1 and CDR2 from the germline V gene are SGHTA and FQGNSA. Trimming stripped 5 bases from V and 2 bases from J, with 16 bases between. The CDR3 contains 16 residues. CDR3 coding DNA: TGTGCCAGCAGCCTCGGTGGAGGGCGAGGCAATCAGCCCCAGCATTTT. Residues: CASSLGGGRGNQPQHF.

The V call is TRBV5-4, the J call TRBJ1-1, with a possible D match to TRBD1 (6 bases). This CDR3 region has 14 residues. Trimming left V 2 bases short and J 4 bases short, with 12 bases between. Per the germline V gene, CDR1 is SGHNT and CDR2 is YYREEE (reference sequence). Written as DNA, the CDR3 is TGTGCCAGCAGCTTTCAGGGGTTGACCACTGAAGCTTTCTTT. Amino acids: CASSFQGLTTEAFF.

This clone was seen once. The chain uses TRBV4-3 and TRBJ2-7, with TRBD2 identical over 11 bases. V gave up 0 bases and J gave up 2 bases; unmatched junction bases: 3. This CDR3 has 16 residues. Germline CDR1 is LGHNA and CDR2 is YSLEER. The CDR3 loop reads CASSQDSGGAPYEQYF. CDR3 nucleotide sequence: TGCGCCAGCAGCCAAGATAGCGGGGGGGCCCCCTACGAGCAGTACTTC.

This sequence joins TRBV6-1 and TRBJ2-1, with D tentatively TRBD2 (6 bases). The length of the CDR3 is 13 residues. V was cut by 5 bases and J by 14 bases, with 19 bases left in between. Germline V gene data show CDR1 as MNHNS and CDR2 as SASEGT. The CDR3 loop reads CASSPGVGGREFF. The CDR3 coding sequence is TGTGCCAGCAGTCCCGGAGTGGGGGGAAGGGAGTTCTTC.

V is TRBV6-1 and J is TRBJ1-5; 8 bases align to TRBD1. The germline V gene encodes CDR1 MNHNS and CDR2 SASEGT. Unmatched junction bases numbered 2, after V lost 7 bases and J lost 3 bases. The CDR3 totals 13 residues. DNA for the CDR3: TGTGCCAGCACGGGACAGGTCAATCAGCCCCAGCATTTT. It codes for CASTGQVNQPQHF.

V and J are TRBV6-5 and TRBJ2-1; TRBD1 might be the D (5 bases). Deletions cut 1 base from V and 4 bases from J, with 8 bases between. This CDR3 is built from 14 residues. The germline CDR1 and CDR2 sequences are MNHEY and SVGAGI. Here the CDR3 DNA reads TGTGCCAGCAGTTACTTTCGGACATACAATGAGCAGTTCTTC. Translating gives CASSYFRTYNEQFF.

The V call is TRBV18, the J call TRBJ2-3; no clear D gene. CDR1 KGHSH and CDR2 LQKENI come from the germline V gene. This CDR3 has 12 amino acids. Trimming left V 8 bases short and J 1 base short, with 7 bases between. CDR3: CASTEGTDTQYF. The CDR3 DNA follows: TGTGCCAGCACAGAAGGCACAGATACGCAGTATTTT.

This chain uses TRBV2 with TRBJ2-5, with TRBD2 identical over 9 bases. The junction had 5 bases not matched to a gene; V was cut back by 3 bases and J by 3 bases. The CDR3 contains 15 residues. Germline CDR1 reads SNHLY; CDR2 reads FYNNEI. The CDR3 DNA follows: TGTGCCAGCAGTGACGGAGCGGGGGGCAAAGAGACCCAGTACTTC. Its translation is CASSDGAGGKETQYF.

The chain is built from TRBV4-3 and TRBJ1-2; D is perhaps TRBD1 (5 bases). The CDR3 runs 14 residues. Germline V gene lookup returns CDR1 LGHNA and CDR2 YSLEER. V lost 0 bases and J 8 bases, leaving 13 bases between the germline ends. CDR3 DNA: TGCGCCAGCAGCCAAGAACGTCGCCAGGGCGGCTACACCTTC. Its translation is CASSQERRQGGYTF.

This clone was found a few times. As DNA, the CDR3 is TGTGCCAGCAGCCGGCGGGACACAACCCTCCACTTT. This encodes CASSRRDTTLHF. The genes are TRBV7-9 and TRBJ1-6, with a tentative D call TRBD1 (6 bases). V was trimmed by 5 bases and J by 14 bases, leaving 13 bases between them. This CDR3 has 12 amino acids. Germline CDR1 and CDR2: SEHNR and FQNEAQ (reference sequence).

V gene TRBV6-6 combines with J gene TRBJ1-5; D remains ambiguous. The CDR3 spans 12 residues. Germline values: CDR1 MNHNY, CDR2 SVGAGI (reference sequence). Trimming left V 8 bases short and J 6 bases short, with 11 bases between. In DNA form, the CDR3 reads TGTGCCAGCGGTAGGGAAGGTCAGCCCCAGCATTTT. As protein: CASGREGQPQHF.